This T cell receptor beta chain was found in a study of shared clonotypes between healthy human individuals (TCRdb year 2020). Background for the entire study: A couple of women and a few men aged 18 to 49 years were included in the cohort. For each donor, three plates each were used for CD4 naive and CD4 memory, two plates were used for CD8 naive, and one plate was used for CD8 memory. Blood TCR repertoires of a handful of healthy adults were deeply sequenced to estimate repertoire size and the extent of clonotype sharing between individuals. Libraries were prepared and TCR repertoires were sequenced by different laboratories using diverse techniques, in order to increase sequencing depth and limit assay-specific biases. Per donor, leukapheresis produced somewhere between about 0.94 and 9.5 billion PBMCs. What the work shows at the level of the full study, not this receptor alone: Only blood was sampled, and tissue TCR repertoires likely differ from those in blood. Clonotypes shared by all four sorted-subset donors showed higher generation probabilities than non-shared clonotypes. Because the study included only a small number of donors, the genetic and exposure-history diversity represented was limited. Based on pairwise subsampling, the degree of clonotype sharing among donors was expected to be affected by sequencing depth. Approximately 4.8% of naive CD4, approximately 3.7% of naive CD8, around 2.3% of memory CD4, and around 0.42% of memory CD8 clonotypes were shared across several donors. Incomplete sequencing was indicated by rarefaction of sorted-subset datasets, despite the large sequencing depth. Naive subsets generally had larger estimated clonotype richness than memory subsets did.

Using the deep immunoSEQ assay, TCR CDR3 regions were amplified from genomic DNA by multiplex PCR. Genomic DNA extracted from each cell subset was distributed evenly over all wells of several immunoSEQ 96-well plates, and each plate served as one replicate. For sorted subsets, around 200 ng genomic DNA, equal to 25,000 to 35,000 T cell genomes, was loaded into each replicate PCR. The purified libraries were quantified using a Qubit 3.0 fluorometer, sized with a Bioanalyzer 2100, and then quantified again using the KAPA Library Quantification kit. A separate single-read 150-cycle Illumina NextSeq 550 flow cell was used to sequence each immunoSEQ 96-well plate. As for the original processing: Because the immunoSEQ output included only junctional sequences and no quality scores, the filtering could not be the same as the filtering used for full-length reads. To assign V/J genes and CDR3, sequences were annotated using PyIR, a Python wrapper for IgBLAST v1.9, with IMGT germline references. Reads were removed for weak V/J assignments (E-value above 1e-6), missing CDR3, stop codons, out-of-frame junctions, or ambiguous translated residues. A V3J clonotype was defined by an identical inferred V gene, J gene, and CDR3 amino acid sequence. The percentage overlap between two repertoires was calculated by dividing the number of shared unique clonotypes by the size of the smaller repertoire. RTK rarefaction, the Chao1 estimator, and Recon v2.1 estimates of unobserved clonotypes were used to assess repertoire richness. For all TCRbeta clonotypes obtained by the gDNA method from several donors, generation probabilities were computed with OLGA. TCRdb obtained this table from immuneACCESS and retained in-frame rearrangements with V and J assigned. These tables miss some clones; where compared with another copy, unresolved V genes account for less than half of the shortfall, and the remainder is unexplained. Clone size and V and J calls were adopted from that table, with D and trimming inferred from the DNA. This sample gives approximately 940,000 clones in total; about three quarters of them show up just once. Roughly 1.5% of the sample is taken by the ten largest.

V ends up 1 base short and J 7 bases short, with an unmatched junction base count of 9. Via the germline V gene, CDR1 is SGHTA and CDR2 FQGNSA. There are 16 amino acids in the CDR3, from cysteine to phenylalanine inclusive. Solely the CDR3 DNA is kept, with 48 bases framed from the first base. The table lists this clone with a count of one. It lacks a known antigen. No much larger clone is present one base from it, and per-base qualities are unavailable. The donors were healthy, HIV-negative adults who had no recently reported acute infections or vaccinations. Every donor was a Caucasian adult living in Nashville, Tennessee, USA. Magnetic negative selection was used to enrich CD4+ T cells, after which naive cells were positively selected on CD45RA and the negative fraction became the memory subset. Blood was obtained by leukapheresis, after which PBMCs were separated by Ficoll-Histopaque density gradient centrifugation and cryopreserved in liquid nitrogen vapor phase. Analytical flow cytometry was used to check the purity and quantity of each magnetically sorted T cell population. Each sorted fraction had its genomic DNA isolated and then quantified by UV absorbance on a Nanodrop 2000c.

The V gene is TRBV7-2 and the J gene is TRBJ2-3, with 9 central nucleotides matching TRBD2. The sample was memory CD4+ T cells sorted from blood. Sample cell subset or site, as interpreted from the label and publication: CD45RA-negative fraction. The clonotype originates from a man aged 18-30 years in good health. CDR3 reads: CASSLDSGRAQYTQYF. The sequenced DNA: TGTGCCAGCAGCTTAGATAGCGGGAGAGCCCAGTATACGCAGTATTTT.